The source of this T cell receptor beta chain is a study of T cells in Graves' hyperthyroidism and ophthalmopathy. This clonotype has at least ten counts. Amplified TCR beta CDR3 regions came from RNA transcripts. Using the HTBI primer set, a first-round RT-PCR was run on the TCR CDR3. TCRdb fed the multiplex PCR reads into MiXCR, producing one record per CDR3 protein. The table shows 500,000 to 650,000 distinct CDR3 sequences, with approximately 14% occurring only once. Across 18 months, stable Graves' hyperthyroidism was marked by no progression to ophthalmopathy. CDR1 and CDR2 (germline): LGHDT, YNNKEL (reference sequence). CDR3 length: 16 amino acids. Germline trimming cut 4 bases from V and 6 bases from J; bases unmatched to any gene: 6.

This sequence was found in a woman in her forties with Graves' hyperthyroidism. Sequenced sample: blood. The chain couples TRBV3-1 to TRBJ1-6, with 10 bases aligning to TRBD1. The CDR3 spells CASSPGTGVGNSPLHF. CDR3 coding DNA: TGTGCCAGCAGCCCCGGGACAGGGGTCGGTAATTCACCCCTCCACTTT.